This T cell receptor beta chain originates from a study of shared clonotypes between healthy human individuals (TCRdb year 2020). The study in broad terms: Three men and a couple of women, aged 18 to 49 years, made up the cohort. Per donor, leukapheresis produced somewhere between about 0.85 and 10 billion PBMCs. For each donor, three plates each were used for CD4 naive and CD4 memory, two plates were used for CD8 naive, and one plate was used for CD8 memory. To estimate repertoire size and how much clonotype sharing occurs between individuals, the study deeply sequenced the blood TCR repertoires of 4 to 6 healthy adults. Different laboratories and diverse techniques were used to prepare libraries and sequence TCR repertoires, to increase sequencing depth and limit assay-specific biases.

Points the paper makes about the study in general: Estimated clonotype richness was generally larger for naive than for memory subsets. Based on pairwise subsampling, the degree of clonotype sharing among donors was expected to be affected by sequencing depth. When a few donors were compared, the shared fraction of clonotypes was 5% to 6.5% for naive CD4, around 4% for naive CD8, 2.3% for memory CD4, and roughly 0.43% for memory CD8. Sampling was restricted to blood, and TCR repertoires in tissue are likely to differ from TCR repertoires in blood. The genetic and exposure-history diversity represented was limited by the small number of donors. Even with the large sequencing depth, rarefaction of the sorted-subset datasets indicated that sequencing was incomplete. Compared with non-shared clonotypes, the clonotypes found in all four sorted-subset donors had higher generation probabilities.

On this clone itself: This clone's antigen is unknown. No per-base quality is available; no much larger clone lies one base away.

Using the deep immunoSEQ assay, multiplex PCR amplified TCR CDR3 regions from genomic DNA. For each cell subset, the extracted genomic DNA was distributed evenly across all wells of several immunoSEQ 96-well plates, and each plate served as one replicate. For sorted subsets, each replicate PCR was loaded with 200 to 250 ng genomic DNA, equivalent to about 30,000 T cell genomes. The purified libraries were quantified using a Qubit 3.0 fluorometer, sized with a Bioanalyzer 2100, and then quantified again using the KAPA Library Quantification kit. Every immunoSEQ 96-well plate was sequenced on a separate single-read 150-cycle Illumina NextSeq 550 flow cell. Regarding the original processing steps: The immunoSEQ output contained only junctional sequences without quality scores, so filtering could not match that applied to full-length reads. Sequences were annotated with PyIR, a Python wrapper for IgBLAST v1.9, using IMGT germline references to assign V/J genes and CDR3. Any read was removed if the V/J assignment was weak (E-value above 1e-6), the CDR3 was missing, or the read contained stop codons, out-of-frame junctions, or ambiguous translated residues. V3J clonotypes were defined by identical inferred V gene, J gene, and CDR3 amino acid sequence. Percentage overlap between repertoires was calculated by dividing the number of shared unique clonotypes by the size of the smaller repertoire. Richness of each repertoire was evaluated using RTK rarefaction, the Chao1 estimator, and Recon v2.1 estimates of unobserved clonotypes. OLGA was used to compute generation probabilities for all TCRbeta clonotypes that the gDNA method yielded from several donors. Drawn from immuneACCESS, this table holds only the in-frame rearrangements with V and J called that TCRdb kept. Clones are partly lost; checked studies trace under half to an unresolved V gene and leave the rest unexplained. V and J calls and clone size are as listed in that table; D and trimming were resolved from the DNA. The sample table holds a few hundred thousand clones, of which around 97% were seen once. The leading ten clones occupy 0.055% to 0.07% of the sample.

CDR1 KGHSH and CDR2 LQKENI are derived from the germline V gene. There are 12 amino acids in the CDR3, from cysteine to phenylalanine inclusive. The retained sequence is limited to the CDR3, 36 bases, with the frame set at the first base. V and J lose 5 bases and 9 bases, and a span of 11 bases separates them. The donors were healthy, HIV-negative adults who had no recently reported acute infections or vaccinations. Every donor was a Caucasian adult residing in Nashville, Tennessee, USA. CD4+ T cells were enriched through magnetic negative selection, after which naive cells were positively selected on CD45RA and the remaining negative fraction served as the memory subset. After blood collection by leukapheresis, PBMCs were isolated using Ficoll-Histopaque density gradient centrifugation and then cryopreserved in the vapor phase of liquid nitrogen. Analytical flow cytometry was used to check the purity and quantity of every magnetically sorted T cell population. From each sorted fraction, genomic DNA was isolated and quantified by UV absorbance on a Nanodrop 2000c.

Recombination joined TRBV18 with TRBJ2-1, with the D gene not confidently named. Sequencing was done on a sample of naive CD4+ T cells sorted from blood. The sample's cell subset or site label, in plain terms: CD45RA+ positively selected. The receptor was derived from a woman between 25 and 40 years old in good health. Read as DNA, the sequence is TGTGCCAGCTCAATCGGTTCGGCTGAGCAGTTCTTC. This encodes CASSIGSAEQFF.